One and the same sample provided the 15 T cell receptor beta chains below, sequenced in a study of radiation and T cells in renal cell carcinoma. Sample time point: blood 2 weeks post-SBRT. Treatment defined: 15 Gy SBRT to primary tumor, nephrectomy 4 weeks later. The protocol was immunoSEQ multiplex PCR, while the TCRdb copy is restricted to in-frame clones and leaves out a portion. The repertoire holds about 120,000 clones, with around 82% as singletons. The input for sequencing was blood, taken from a patient whose treatment included radiotherapy and nephrectomy. The receptor set was obtained from a man in his fifties or sixties with renal cell carcinoma.

The DNA for the CDR3 is TGTGCCTGGAGTGTAGCGGGAGGTGATGAGCAGTACTTC. Amino acids: CAWSVAGGDEQYF. The V gene is TRBV30, the J gene TRBJ2-7; TRBD2 agrees at 9 bases. Looked up from germline, CDR1 is GTSNPN and CDR2 is SVGIG (reference sequence). The CDR3 has 13 amino acids. Trimming removed 0 bases from V and 7 bases from J; junction bases left unmatched: 4.

The rearrangement joins TRBV10-3 to TRBJ1-4; D is ambiguous. Trimming took 2 bases from V and 0 from J, leaving 7 bases between them. Germline V lookup: CDR1 ENHRY, CDR2 SYGVKD. This CDR3 has 15 amino acids. The chain's CDR3 is CAISEAKATNEKLFF. The DNA of the CDR3 is TGTGCCATCAGTGAGGCGAAGGCAACTAATGAAAAACTGTTTTTT.

This chain connects TRBV5-1 to TRBJ1-3, with 9 bases matching TRBD1. The germline CDR1 and CDR2 sequences are SGHRS and YFSETQ. The length of the CDR3 is 17 residues. The V gene end was trimmed by 4 bases and the J gene end by 1 base; junction bases not matched to a gene: 9. The CDR3 bases are TGCGCCAGCAGCATCTCGACAGGGGGTATGTCTGGAAACACCATATATTTT. Residues: CASSISTGGMSGNTIYF.

CDR3 coding DNA: TGTGCCAGCTCACCACGCCAGGCAGTCTCTGGGGCCAACGTCCTGACTTTC. Translation: CASSPRQAVSGANVLTF. J is TRBJ2-6 and V is TRBV18; no reliable D call. CDR1 is KGHSH, CDR2 LQKENI, per germline. Trimming shortened V by 1 base and J by 0 bases, and 10 bases separated the two germline ends. The CDR3 is 17 residues long.

This clone has a single count. The chain employs TRBV15 and TRBJ1-5; D perhaps matches TRBD1 (5 bases). V was clipped by 1 base and J by 6 bases, with 13 bases between them. CDR3 length: 15 residues. The germline V gene has CDR1 LNHNV and CDR2 YYDKDF (reference sequence). The CDR3 reads CATSRVETESQPQHF. CDR3 sequence (DNA): TGTGCCACCAGCAGAGTTGAGACAGAGAGTCAGCCCCAGCATTTT.

V is TRBV6-5 and J is TRBJ1-2; 8 bases align to TRBD1. The J segment lost 4 bases and the V segment lost 8 bases, leaving 6 bases of the junction unmatched. Germline lookup yields CDR1 MNHEY and CDR2 SVGAGI. The CDR3 is 13 amino acids. CDR3 bases: TGTGCCAGCCGGGGGACAGGCCTCTATGGCTACACCTTC. Encoded protein: CASRGTGLYGYTF.

The chain links TRBV5-1 to TRBJ2-7; TRBD1 matches 11 bases. V gave up 5 bases and J gave up 2 bases; unmatched junction bases: 3. Germline CDR1 SGHRS, CDR2 YFSETQ. The CDR3 is made up of 14 amino acids. CDR3 nucleotide sequence: TGCGCCAGCAGGATGGGACAGGGGGCCTACGAGCAGTACTTC. Translated, it gives CASRMGQGAYEQYF.

V gene TRBV5-1 combines with J gene TRBJ2-1, with 12 bases fitting TRBD1. The CDR3 length is 14 residues. Germline V gives CDR1 SGHRS, CDR2 YFSETQ. The trim removed 3 bases at V and 9 bases at J, leaving 4 bases unmatched. The DNA for the CDR3 is TGCGCCAGCAGCTCGGGACAGGGGGCTTTTGAGCAGTTCTTC. Its protein is CASSSGQGAFEQFF.

This clone showed up just once. V and J are TRBV2 and TRBJ2-3, with a possible D match to TRBD2 (6 bases). Trimming took off 1 base at V and 6 bases at J, with 14 bases between the two ends. Germline V gene sequence: CDR1 SNHLY, CDR2 FYNNEI. The CDR3 contains 15 residues. CDR3 nucleotide sequence: TGTGCCAGCAGTGAAGTTCGAGCGAGCGGGGATACGCAGTATTTT. Its translation is CASSEVRASGDTQYF.

This chain connects TRBV10-3 to TRBJ2-3; TRBD2 might be the D (6 bases). V was trimmed by 0 bases and J by 5 bases, leaving 15 bases between them. This CDR3 comprises 16 residues. Germline CDR1 ENHRY, CDR2 SYGVKD. The CDR3, as DNA: TGTGCCATCAGTGAGTCGAAAGGACTACCCCTAGATACGCAGTATTTT. This gives the protein CAISESKGLPLDTQYF.

This sequence joins TRBV7-6 and TRBJ1-3, with D unclear. Germline lookup yields CDR1 SGHVS and CDR2 FNYEAQ. The CDR3 is 14 residues long. Trimming removed 5 bases from V and 1 base from J, with 9 bases in between. The chain's CDR3 is CASSPVTSGNTIYF. The CDR3 nucleotides are TGTGCCAGCAGCCCGGTGACATCTGGAAACACCATATATTTT.

V usage is TRBV7-9 and J usage is TRBJ1-2; TRBD1 aligns across 7 bases. Germline trimming cut 4 bases from V and 8 bases from J; bases unmatched to any gene: 4. Germline V gives CDR1 SEHNR, CDR2 FQNEAQ (reference sequence). The CDR3 runs to 12 residues. CDR3 DNA: TGTGCCAGCAGCTACAGGGGAGACGGCTACACCTTC. It translates to CASSYRGDGYTF.

This clone was seen only a few times. The chain is built from TRBV9 and TRBJ2-3; D unresolved. The CDR3 is made up of 17 amino acids. The germline CDR1 and CDR2 sequences are SGDLS and YYNGEE. V was shortened by 3 bases and J by 2 bases, with 19 bases between the two germline ends. Here the CDR3 reads CASSALSGAVFTDTQYF. The DNA for the CDR3 is TGTGCCAGCAGCGCTTTATCAGGAGCTGTCTTCACAGATACGCAGTATTTT.

This clone has only one observation. The chain combines TRBV19 with TRBJ1-2; D is unclear. Germline values: CDR1 LNHDA, CDR2 SQIVND (reference sequence). Trimming removed 5 bases at V and 4 bases at J, with 20 bases between. The CDR3 runs to 16 residues. The CDR3 region is CASSPLGSHSGYGYTF. Written as DNA, the CDR3 is TGTGCCAGTAGTCCCTTGGGCTCCCATTCGGGCTATGGCTACACCTTC.

The chain carries TRBV19 and TRBJ1-2, with a weak D call TRBD1 (6 bases). The CDR3 loop spans 20 amino acids. Germline V gives CDR1 LNHDA, CDR2 SQIVND (reference sequence). V was shortened by 3 bases and J by 0 bases, with 26 bases between the two germline ends. This chain's CDR3 is CASSIRDNPAPSQTNYGYTF. CDR3 bases: TGTGCCAGTAGTATTCGGGACAACCCTGCTCCTTCTCAAACTAACTATGGCTACACCTTC.